This TCR beta chain was identified in a study of T cell changes during pregnancy in multiple sclerosis. Worth noting for this clone: This sample includes further DNA sequences coding for the same CDR3.

Clones were sequenced by immunoSEQ multiplex PCR, and TCRdb holds only the in-frame ones, with some missing. The sample has some 83,000 clones, about 89% seen once. Trimming at V came to 3 bases and at J to 2 bases, leaving 1 base not matched to a gene. The CDR3 contains 14 residues. Germline V gene sequence: CDR1 SGHTA, CDR2 FQGTGA. The chain links TRBV7-3 to TRBJ1-1; 9 positions agree with TRBD1. The receptor was isolated from a female donor in good health, serving as a control in a pregnancy study. Some clones in this sample may be carry-over from other donors' samples. This material consisted of PBMCs, taken in the first trimester of pregnancy. CDR3 in amino acids: CASSLGQGNTEAFF. The DNA of the CDR3 is TGTGCCAGCAGCTTGGGACAGGGTAACACTGAAGCTTTCTTT.